The 12 T cell receptor beta chains below all came from one sample that was sequenced in a study of control samples from healthy donors and cancer patients. The repertoire was sequenced with immunoSEQ multiplex PCR; TCRdb's copy has only in-frame clones and lacks some. This sample has about 69,000 clones, with roughly 82% found just once. The sample was PBMCs. These receptors came from a woman aged 45-65 years with lung cancer.

This clone was found once. The chain joins TRBV18 to TRBJ1-1, with a tentative D call TRBD1 (6 bases). The length of the CDR3 is 17 residues. The germline gives CDR1 KGHSH, CDR2 LQKENI. Trimming took 1 base from V and 4 from J, leaving 19 bases between them. The CDR3, as DNA: TGTGCCAGCTCACCACTTAAACAGGGACTTCAAAGCACTGAAGCTTTCTTT. Translation gives CASSPLKQGLQSTEAFF. The full variable domain, rest sourced from reference TRBV18 and TRBJ1-1, is NAGVMQNPRHLVRRRGQEARLRCSPMKGHSHVYWYRQLPEEGLKFMVYLQKENIIDESGMPKERFSAEFPKEGPSILRIQQVVRGDSAAYFCASSPLKQGLQSTEAFFGQGTRLTVV.

This chain links TRBV7-2 with TRBJ2-5, with D unclear. The CDR3 is 13 residues long. Germline assignment: CDR1 SGHTA and CDR2 FQGNSA. V lost 1 base, J lost 4 bases, and 7 bases lay in between. This chain's CDR3 is CASSLVLSETQYF. CDR3 coding DNA: TGTGCCAGCAGCTTAGTTTTGTCAGAGACCCAGTACTTC. Supplemented by reference TRBV7-2 and TRBJ2-5, the full variable domain reads GAGVSQSPSNKVTEKGKDVELRCDPISGHTALYWYRQSLGQGLEFLIYFQGNSAPDKSGLPSDRFSAERTGGSVSTLTIQRTQQEDSAVYLCASSLVLSETQYFGPGTRLLVL.

The chain has TRBV7-2 and TRBJ1-2; D unclear. Germline V gives CDR1 SGHTA, CDR2 FQGNSA. This CDR3 comprises 13 residues. Between the trimmed V and J ends, which lost 2 bases and 0 bases, there was a span of 4 bases. The CDR3 sequence: CASSLNANYGYTF. The CDR3 DNA sequence: TGTGCCAGCAGCTTAAACGCTAACTATGGCTACACCTTC.

CDR3 loop: CASSQERRDTQYF. For the CDR3, the DNA is TGTGCCAGCAGCCAAGAACGCAGAGATACGCAGTATTTT. This chain links TRBV3-1 (or the pseudogene TRBV3-2) with TRBJ2-3; unclear D gene. V was pared by 0 bases and J by 5 bases, with 6 bases between. Germline V gene lookup returns CDR1 LGHDT and CDR2 YNNKEL (reference sequence). There are 13 residues in the CDR3.

V gene TRBV7-2 combines with J gene TRBJ2-6; 7 nucleotides line up with TRBD1. The J segment lost 2 bases and the V segment lost 5 bases, leaving 3 bases of the junction unmatched. The CDR3 has 15 amino acids. Germline values: CDR1 SGHTA, CDR2 FQGNSA. The DNA of the CDR3 is TGTGCCAGCAGCCGGACAGGAACTGGGGCCAACGTCCTGACTTTC. Its protein product is CASSRTGTGANVLTF.

The chain has TRBV6-2 or TRBV6-3 and TRBJ2-7; D remains ambiguous. The germline V and J ends were trimmed by 0 bases and 2 bases, with 5 bases remaining between them. Germline V gene data show CDR1 as MNHEY and CDR2 as SVGEGT. The CDR3 is made up of 13 amino acids. CDR3 protein: CASSYSTPYEQYF. As DNA, the CDR3 is TGTGCCAGCAGTTACTCGACACCCTACGAGCAGTACTTC.

The rearrangement uses TRBV24-1 and TRBJ2-1; 9 nucleotides match TRBD2. The CDR3 loop spans 15 amino acids. Looked up from germline, CDR1 is KGHDR and CDR2 is SFDVKD. Losses at the gene ends were 2 bases for V and 5 bases for J; bases not matched to a gene: 3. This CDR3 reads CATSDSSSGDNEQFF. The CDR3 nucleotides are TGTGCCACCAGTGATTCGTCTAGCGGGGACAATGAGCAGTTCTTC.

V gene TRBV24-1 combines with J gene TRBJ1-4; 10 nucleotides align to TRBD1. The ends lost 3 bases at V and 7 bases at J; junction bases unmatched: 4. Looked up from germline, CDR1 is KGHDR and CDR2 is SFDVKD. CDR3 length: 15 amino acids. The CDR3 sequence: CATSDGGQGSEKLFF. The CDR3 DNA sequence: TGTGCCACCAGTGATGGGGGACAGGGGAGTGAAAAACTGTTTTTT.

The chain couples TRBV7-8 to TRBJ1-1, with a possible D match to TRBD1 (5 bases). The length of the CDR3 is 14 residues. In germline, CDR1 is SGHVS, CDR2 FQNEAQ. Deletions cut 3 bases from V and 2 bases from J, with 10 bases between. CDR3 coding DNA: TGTGCCAGCAGCTTGACAGAGTTCAACACTGAAGCTTTCTTT. Amino acids: CASSLTEFNTEAFF.

The V and J genes are TRBV9 and TRBJ1-1; unclear D gene. CDR1 SGDLS and CDR2 YYNGEE come from the germline V gene. V lost 0 bases, J lost 2 bases, and 5 bases lay in between. The CDR3 is 13 amino acids. CDR3 coding DNA: TGTGCCAGCAGCGTAGTCCCCAACACTGAAGCTTTCTTT. It codes for CASSVVPNTEAFF.

The chain links TRBV6-6 to TRBJ1-1, with D perhaps TRBD1 (5 bases). Looked up from germline, CDR1 is MNHNY and CDR2 is SVGAGI (reference sequence). CDR3 length: 12 residues. The germline V and J ends were trimmed by 3 bases and 6 bases, with 8 bases remaining between them. CDR3 protein: CASSYLGAEAFF. In nucleotides, the CDR3 is TGTGCCAGCAGTTATTTGGGGGCTGAAGCTTTCTTT.

The chain has TRBV3-1 (or the pseudogene TRBV3-2) and TRBJ1-6, with D maybe TRBD1 (6 bases). The V gene lost 0 bases and the J gene lost 12 bases, with 15 bases spanning the gap. Germline V lookup: CDR1 LGHDT, CDR2 YNNKEL (reference sequence). The CDR3 extends over 15 amino acids. The CDR3 loop is CASSQDLPGVVPLHF. The CDR3 bases are TGTGCCAGCAGCCAAGATTTGCCAGGGGTCGTACCCCTCCACTTT.